The 16 T cell receptor beta chains below all came from one sample that was sequenced in a study of human T cells and chemical hapten exposure. TCRdb re-analysed the RACE reads in MiXCR, keeping a single row per CDR3 protein. The top ten hold just under 3.5% of the sample, which has around 65,000 distinct CDR3 sequences, about 5.7% seen once. The time point: healthy volunteer bleed at 6 weeks. Total RNA came from unfractionated whole blood. Sequences were obtained from whole blood. All receptors come from a female donor in good health. Some clones in this sample may be carry-over from other donors' samples.

This clonotype was seen a handful of times. V is TRBV7-2 and J is TRBJ1-1; D is possibly TRBD1 (6 bases). Trimming shortened V by 0 bases and J by 4 bases, and 12 bases separated the two germline ends. Germline assignment: CDR1 SGHTA and CDR2 FQGNSA. CDR3 size: 15 residues. The CDR3 region is CASSLATGSGTEAFF. The DNA for the CDR3 is TGTGCCAGCAGCTTAGCCACAGGGTCGGGCACTGAAGCTTTCTTT.

The chain couples TRBV28 to TRBJ1-5, with 8 bases that match TRBD1. Germline V gives CDR1 MDHEN, CDR2 SYDVKM. This CDR3 region has 15 residues. V lost 3 bases, J lost 5 bases, and 6 bases stayed unmatched. The CDR3 reads CASSFADRVDQPQHF. The DNA for the CDR3 is TGTGCCAGCAGTTTCGCGGACAGGGTCGATCAGCCCCAGCATTTT.

This rearrangement joins TRBV6-2 or TRBV6-3 to TRBJ1-1; D gene ambiguous. Germline CDR1 is MNHEY and CDR2 is SVGEGT. There are 14 residues in the CDR3. Trimming stripped 4 bases from V and 1 base from J, with 10 bases between. The CDR3 loop reads CASSFTAGNTEAFF. The CDR3 nucleotides are TGTGCCAGCAGTTTTACGGCAGGGAACACTGAAGCTTTCTTT.

V gene TRBV29-1 combines with J gene TRBJ2-1; 13 nucleotides agree with TRBD2. In germline, CDR1 is SQVTM, CDR2 ANQGSEA. V was clipped by 0 bases and J by 9 bases; unmatched bases: 2. There are 14 residues in the CDR3. The CDR3 DNA follows: TGCAGCGTTGAAGAGTGGACTAGCGGGAGTGAGCAGTTCTTC. It is translated as CSVEEWTSGSEQFF.

In its sample, this clonotype was seen a few times. The chain combines TRBV9 with TRBJ2-7; TRBD2 matches 12 bases. Trimming took 3 bases from V and 5 from J; bases not matched to a gene: 18. Germline V gene lookup returns CDR1 SGDLS and CDR2 YYNGEE. The CDR3 extends over 19 amino acids. This CDR3 reads CASSASSILTSGSTHEQYF. Written as DNA, the CDR3 is TGTGCCAGCAGCGCCTCGAGCATCCTGACTAGCGGGAGTACCCACGAGCAGTACTTC.

In the case of this clonotype: At one end, the junction sequence differs from germline, possibly due to a read error. The chain uses TRBV28 and TRBJ2-7; maybe TRBD2 (6 bases). CDR3 size: 14 residues. Germline CDR1 and CDR2: MDHEN and SYDVKM. The CDR3 coding sequence is TGTGCCAGTTTGGGACTTCCGACCTCCTTCGAGCAGTACTTC. This encodes CASLGLPTSFEQYF.

The sample holds a few counts of this clonotype. The chain carries TRBV7-6 and TRBJ2-5, with TRBD2 matching 8 bases. The junction had 7 bases not matched to a gene; V was cut back by 5 bases and J by 5 bases. CDR1 and CDR2 from the germline V gene are SGHVS and FNYEAQ. The CDR3 spans 14 residues. CDR3 sequence reads: CASSRSGSRETQYF. DNA for the CDR3: TGTGCCAGCAGCCGCAGCGGGAGTCGGGAGACCCAGTACTTC.

The V call is TRBV15, the J call TRBJ2-7, with D hard to call. Trimming cost V 1 base and J 2 bases, with 12 bases left between them. Germline values: CDR1 LNHNV, CDR2 YYDKDF (reference sequence). The CDR3 is 15 amino acids. The chain's CDR3 is CATSRVGDGPYEQYF. CDR3 in DNA: TGTGCCACCAGCAGAGTAGGAGACGGACCCTACGAGCAGTACTTC. Full variable domain (remainder filled in from reference TRBV15 and TRBJ2-7): DAMVIQNPRYQVTQFGKPVTLSCSQTLNHNVMYWYQQKSSQAPKLLFHYYDKDFNNEADTPDNFQSRRPNTSFCFLDIRSPGLGDTAMYLCATSRVGDGPYEQYFGPGTRLTVT.

This clonotype has ten or more counts. The rearrangement links TRBV2 to TRBJ2-1, with TRBD1 matching over 9 bases. Unmatched junction bases numbered 5, after V lost 7 bases and J lost 7 bases. Germline CDR1 reads SNHLY; CDR2 reads FYNNEI. This CDR3 region has 13 residues. The CDR3 nucleotides are TGTGCCAGCACCATGACAGGGGGGAATGAGCAGTTCTTC. Amino acids: CASTMTGGNEQFF.

This clonotype was found a few times. V usage is TRBV12-3 or TRBV12-4 and J usage is TRBJ2-1, with unresolved D. CDR3 size: 11 residues. The ends were cut back, 7 bases at V and 9 bases at J, with 10 bases in the middle. This chain's CDR3 is CASTLGGEQFF. The CDR3 DNA reads as TGTGCCAGCACCCTAGGCGGTGAGCAGTTCTTC.

This clonotype was seen ten or more times. The V and J genes are TRBV2 and TRBJ1-1; 8 bases are shared with TRBD1. Trimming at V came to 7 bases and at J to 0 bases, leaving 10 bases not matched to a gene. This CDR3 has 16 residues. Germline V lookup: CDR1 SNHLY, CDR2 FYNNEI. CDR3 loop: CASTRRQGRVNTEAFF. DNA for the CDR3: TGTGCCAGCACTCGAAGACAGGGGAGGGTGAACACTGAAGCTTTCTTT.

This clonotype was found many times. This rearrangement joins TRBV18 to TRBJ1-2; D not resolved. Per the germline V gene, CDR1 is KGHSH and CDR2 is LQKENI. V dropped 3 bases and J dropped 0 bases, with 11 bases sitting between them. There are 15 residues in the CDR3. In DNA, the CDR3 is TGTGCCAGCTCACCTACCCCGGGTACTAACTATGGCTACACCTTC. Translated: CASSPTPGTNYGYTF.

This clonotype has more than one count but fewer than ten. The chain couples TRBV28 to TRBJ1-1; D is ambiguous. V lost 2 bases and J lost 0, with 7 bases in between. The CDR3 totals 14 residues. The V gene's germline CDR1 is MDHEN and CDR2 SYDVKM. In DNA form, the CDR3 reads TGTGCCAGCAGTTTAAGGCAGTTGAACACTGAAGCTTTCTTT. Translated, it gives CASSLRQLNTEAFF.

This clonotype appeared a few times. CDR3 in amino acids: CAISSGLTGGARMNTEAFF. The CDR3 DNA follows: TGTGCCATCTCATCGGGCTTGACAGGGGGCGCGAGAATGAACACTGAAGCTTTCTTT. The chain uses TRBV10-3 and TRBJ1-1; 10 bases match TRBD1. Germline-derived CDR1 and CDR2 are ENHRY and SYGVKD. This CDR3 is built from 19 residues. The ends lost 8 bases at V and 0 bases at J; junction bases unmatched: 18.

The CDR3 here is CASSLVRASGELFF. The CDR3 DNA reads TGTGCCAGCAGCTTAGTCAGGGCCTCCGGGGAGCTGTTTTTT. The rearrangement links TRBV11-2 to TRBJ2-2; perhaps TRBD1 as D (5 bases). Germline V gives CDR1 SGHAT, CDR2 FQNNGV. The V and J ends lost 1 base and 6 bases respectively, with 9 bases between them. CDR3 size: 14 residues.

The chain is built from TRBV7-3 and TRBJ2-3; D uncertain. Germline-derived CDR1 and CDR2 are SGHTA and FQGTGA. The V gene lost 5 bases and the J gene lost 4 bases, with 13 bases spanning the gap. The CDR3 length is 14 residues. CDR3 sequence reads: CASSPSNVADTQYF. CDR3 nucleotides: TGTGCCAGCAGCCCAAGCAATGTGGCAGATACGCAGTATTTT.